This T cell receptor beta chain was sequenced in a study of cytomegalovirus exposure and HLA in healthy donors. The wider study: Of the donors genotyped, 300 to 500 in all, about 80% fell in the Caucasian-associated ancestry cluster.

Whole-study findings and limits: It was confirmed in vitro that a few of the CMV-associated chains were specific for CMV antigens.

Concerning this clone itself: Antigen unknown.

Unrecorded immune exposure was likely among donors, who were nominally healthy when sampled. PCR used 60 Vbeta primers and 13 Jbeta primers. Sequenced by immunoSEQ multiplex PCR; TCRdb stores in-frame clones only, minus some. The top ten hold about 2.2% of the sample, which has 170,000 or so clones, about 86% seen once. This CDR3 is built from 13 residues. CDR1 and CDR2 from the germline V gene are SQVTM and ANQGSEA. J gave up 5 bases and V 6 bases, and 5 bases lay outside the gene matches. The receptor was derived from a woman in her 30s in good health and CMV-seronegative. The genes are TRBV29-1 and TRBJ2-7; 12 bases line up with TRBD1. The sample comprised PBMCs. DNA for the CDR3: TGCAGCGTGCTAGGGACAGGGGGCAACGAGCAGTACTTC. It codes for CSVLGTGGNEQYF.